This TCR beta chain was captured by sequencing in a study of cytomegalovirus exposure and HLA in healthy donors (dated by TCRdb to the late 2010s). Context from the whole study: According to an earlier analysis of 587 of the donors, about 179 million T cells yielded over 100 million unique TCR beta sequences and 276 Gb of sequence data. To study patterns of TCR occurrence, a later analysis re-analyzed previously published TCR beta repertoires from around 660 donors and added high-resolution HLA genotyping. The number of donors typed differed by locus, with 629-630 for A, B, C, DRB1 and DQB1, over 500 for DQA1, approximately 570 for DPA1, and over 400 for DPB1. Among about 400 genotyped donors of the cohort, an average of around 250,000 unique TCR beta nucleotide sequences was sequenced per donor, of which 15% to 20% were non-productive. Five DR-DQ haplotypes were handled as single units for association and clustering because linkage in the cohort was strong. Approximately 310 gigabases of sequencing data and 78 million or so unique TCR sequences were included in an early release covering around 650 HLA-typed donors. The study used immunosequencing to profile the T cell repertoires of more than 650 subjects and linked those repertoires to cytomegalovirus serostatus. High-throughput TCR immunosequencing, statistical association of individual TCRs with disease status, and machine learning were combined to predict cytomegalovirus infection status. In an earlier analysis of around 540 of the donors, high-throughput TCR beta sequencing was used to judge whether each TCR beta V gene segment behaved as functional or pseudogenic. The later analysis used no new phenotypic data to find candidate immune exposures, relying instead on TCR beta sequences and their occurrence across donors. A later genetic analysis used genome-wide SNP genotypes for about 60% of the roughly 700 donors, treating that subset as a discovery cohort. Alongside the repertoire data, information on donor age, sex, ethnicity and CMV serostatus was compiled. Along with the roughly 670-subject first cohort, a separate validation cohort of roughly 110 different subjects was used. HLA typing covered class I and class II loci at four-digit resolution. Every discovery cohort repertoire had been produced on one sequencing platform. The study was designed to test whether signatures of past pathogen exposure could be identified by cataloging public T cell receptors. Among the approximately 400 genotyped donors, around 81% belonged to the genetic ancestry cluster associated with self-reported Caucasian donors.

Germline trimming amounts to 1 base on V and 2 bases on J, with 4 as the count of junction bases outside the gene matches. Reading the germline V gene gives CDR1 LGHNA and CDR2 YNFKEQ. The CDR3 has 16 amino acids, counting the end cysteine and phenylalanine. Only the CDR3 DNA is retained, 48 bases long and in frame from the first base. The cohort was made up of several hundred healthy bone marrow donors. At the time of sampling, every cohort member was nominally healthy, though immune exposures that went unrecorded were likely present. The donor was CMV seropositive and belonged to the group of around 300 seropositive cohort members. A peripheral blood sample was collected from each donor, and TCR beta sequencing was performed on peripheral blood mononuclear cells. Genomic DNA was extracted from the blood cell samples with the Qiagen DNeasy Blood Extraction Kit. Library preparation was by the immunoSEQ multiplex PCR assay. For the multiplex PCR, a mixture combining 60 forward primers for TCR Vbeta segments and 13 reverse primers for TCR Jbeta segments was used. The CDR3 region of rearranged TCR beta genes was amplified from genomic DNA by a multiplex PCR assay. Amplified TCR beta libraries were sequenced as 87-base-pair reads on the Illumina HiSeq System. Per the original workflow: A later analysis tallied 75 million to 95 million unique TCR beta chains across the 550 to 850 repertoires, and some 12 million of those chains were shared by two or more donors. To remove PCR and sequencing errors, raw reads were error-corrected and collapsed into unique sequences using a nearest-neighbor algorithm that merged closely related sequences. V, D and J gene segments were assigned by aligning CDR3 sequences to IMGT reference sequences. For a sequence to be retained, a match of at least six nucleotides to both a V gene segment and a J gene segment was required. Rearrangements were called productive when the CDR3 lacked stop codons and stayed in frame with V and J; all others were non-productive. Following IMGT convention, CDR3 was defined as the stretch from the second conserved V-encoded cysteine to the conserved J-encoded phenylalanine. The earlier analysis of about 590 of the donors excluded sequences that lacked an unambiguous match to a single V gene segment. In an earlier analysis of approximately 560 of the donors, a V segment was called functional when productive rearrangements were above 56.7%, and segregating when the standard deviation between donors exceeded 5%. A statistical classification framework was built to diagnose cytomegalovirus status from the catalog of TCR beta chain sequences. In a later analysis, V and J genes were assigned by comparing TCR nucleotide sequences against IMGT/GENE-DB human TR gene sequences. In a later analysis, CDR3 sequences and most-parsimonious VDJ recombination scenarios were assigned using the TCRdist pipeline. In a later analysis, each TCR beta chain was defined by its CDR3 amino acid sequence together with its V-gene family, and reads lacking a unique V-gene family were excluded. A later analysis removed nearly 600 highly shared, low-generation-probability nucleotide sequences to deal with suspected cross-contamination and a sequencing artifact. In a later analysis, a clonal expansion index was calculated for each public chain from normalized within-repertoire ranks of inferred template counts. In a later analysis, generation probabilities were computed with a VDJ recombination model fitted to out-of-frame rearrangements, and the resulting probabilities were checked against IGoR. Hypergeometric tests were used in a later analysis to score TCR-TCR, TCR-HLA and TCR-CMV co-occurrence, with a repertoire-size bias correction applied to the TCR pairs. In a later analysis, false discovery rates were estimated by permuting HLA or CMV assignments 20 times. In a later analysis, co-occurring TCRs were grouped using DBSCAN, with TCRdist sequence similarity added in when clustering inside HLA-allele-positive subsets. Repertoires with fewer than 30,000 or more than 120,000 public chains, plus five repertoires with anomalous nucleotide sharing, were excluded from co-occurrence clustering. Drawn from immuneACCESS, this table holds only the in-frame rearrangements with V and J called that TCRdb kept. Clones are partly lost; checked studies trace under half to an unresolved V gene and leave the rest unexplained. D and trimming come from the DNA, and the V and J calls and clone size come from that table. Present in this sample are 29,000 or so clones, 60% to 80% of which were seen just once. The top ten clones comprise roughly 42% of the sample.

General conclusions and limits of the study: Linkage disequilibrium might explain the correlated functional status among segregating V segments, but an unknown experimental factor could not be excluded. In vitro tests confirmed that three of the cytomegalovirus-associated TCR beta chains recognize cytomegalovirus antigens. When HLA alleles, especially DR and DQ, strongly co-occurred, attributing TCR associations to individual alleles was difficult. A later genetic analysis associated a missense DCLRE1C variant with V-gene and J-gene trimming of TCR beta chains, and an independent cohort replicated the association. The study listed approximately 160 TCR beta chains as associated with cytomegalovirus. In a later analysis, some 18,000 TCR beta sequences were associated with specific HLA alleles at a false discovery rate of 0.05. Some IMGT-functional V segments, including TRBV6-2 and TRBV6-3, could not be distinguished by the 87-base-pair reads and were therefore excluded. Because some donors lacked HLA typing at each locus, the association tests relied only on the typed subset. Most TCR sequences were seen in very few donors, while some public TCRs were found in many individuals. Sequencing depth was assumed to be roughly uniform across donors in the presence/absence analyses, though that assumption may not hold. A further reported finding was that TCR beta sequences accurately predicted the HLA-A and HLA-B alleles for most subjects in the first cohort. Broadly in line with IMGT annotations, most TCR beta V segments showed up in productive rearrangements about 87% or about 30% of the time in an earlier analysis of 450 to 600 of the donors. A later genetic analysis reported fewer N-insertions in productive TCRs among donors in an Asian-associated ancestry cluster than the 666-donor mean. Because counts were too low, about 15 rarely observed V segments, including chromosome 9 orphons, were left out of the earlier analysis of approximately 580 of the donors. Immune exposure information for the cohort was limited to CMV serostatus. In both the original and validation cohorts, the classifier was reported to diagnose cytomegalovirus status with high specificity and sensitivity. According to a later analysis, most CMV-associated TCR beta chains appeared to be HLA-restricted, and the HLA associations seemed to be driven largely by CMV exposure. The authors suggested that the approach could potentially be generalized to other disease states and immunological phenotypes. In a later analysis, HLA-associated TCR beta chains showed more clonal expansion and lower generation probabilities than non-associated chains that were equally common. According to a later analysis, TCR association rates differed among HLA loci, with DRB1 alleles showing the most associated TCRs and HLA-C alleles showing the fewest. A cluster of highly shared sequence variants was judged likely to represent a technical artifact of the sequencing pipeline. According to a later analysis, parvovirus B19, influenza, CMV and Epstein-Barr virus appeared linked to several top co-occurrence clusters. This cohort had only TCR beta chains sequenced, and the lack of alpha or paired-chain data limited which features could be detected.

This clone was counted only a few times. What this receptor recognizes is not known. Per-nucleotide qualities are absent, and no much larger clonotype sits a single base away. The chain is assembled from TRBV4-2 and TRBJ2-5, with 10 bases matching TRBD2. Sequencing used PBMCs. This clonotype originated in a male donor in good health and CMV-seropositive. The DNA sequence is as follows: TGTGCCAGCAGCCAAGCCGGGACTAGCGAGCAAGAGACCCAGTACTTC. Translated, this is CASSQAGTSEQETQYF.